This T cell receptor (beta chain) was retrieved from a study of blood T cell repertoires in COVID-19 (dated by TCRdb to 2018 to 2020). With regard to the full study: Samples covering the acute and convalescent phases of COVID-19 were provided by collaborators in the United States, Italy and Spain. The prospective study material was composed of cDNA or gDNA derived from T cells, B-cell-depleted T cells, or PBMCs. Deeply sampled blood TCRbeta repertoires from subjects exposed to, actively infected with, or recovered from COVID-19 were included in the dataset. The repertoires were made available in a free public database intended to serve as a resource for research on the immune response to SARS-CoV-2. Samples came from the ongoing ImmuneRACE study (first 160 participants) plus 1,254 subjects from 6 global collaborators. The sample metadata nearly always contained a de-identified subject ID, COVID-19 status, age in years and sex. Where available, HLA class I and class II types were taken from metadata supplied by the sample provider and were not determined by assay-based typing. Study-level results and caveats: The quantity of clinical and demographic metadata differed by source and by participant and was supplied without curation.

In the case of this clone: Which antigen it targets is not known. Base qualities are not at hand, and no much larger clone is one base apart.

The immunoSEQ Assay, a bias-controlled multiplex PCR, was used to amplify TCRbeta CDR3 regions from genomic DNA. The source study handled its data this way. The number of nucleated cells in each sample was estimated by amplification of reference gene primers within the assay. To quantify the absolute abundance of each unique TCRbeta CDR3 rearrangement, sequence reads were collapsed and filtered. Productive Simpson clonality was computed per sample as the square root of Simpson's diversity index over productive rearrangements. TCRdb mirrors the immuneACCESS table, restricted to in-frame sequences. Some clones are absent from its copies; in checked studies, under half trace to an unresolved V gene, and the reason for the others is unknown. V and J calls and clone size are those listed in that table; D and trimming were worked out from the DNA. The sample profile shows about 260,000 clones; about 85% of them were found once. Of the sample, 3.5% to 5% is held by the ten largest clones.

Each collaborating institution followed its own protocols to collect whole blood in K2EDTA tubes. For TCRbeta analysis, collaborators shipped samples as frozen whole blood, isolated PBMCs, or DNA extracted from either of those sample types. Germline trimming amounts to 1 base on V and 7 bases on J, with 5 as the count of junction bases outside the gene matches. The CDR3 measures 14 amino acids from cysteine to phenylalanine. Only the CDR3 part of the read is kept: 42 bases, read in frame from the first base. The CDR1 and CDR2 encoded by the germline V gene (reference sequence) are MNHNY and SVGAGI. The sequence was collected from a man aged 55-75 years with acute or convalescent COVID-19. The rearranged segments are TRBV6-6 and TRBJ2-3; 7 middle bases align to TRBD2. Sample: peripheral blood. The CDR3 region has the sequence CASSYWTSENTQYF. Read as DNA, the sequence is TGTGCCAGCAGTTACTGGACTAGTGAAAATACGCAGTATTTT.